This entry is about one T cell receptor (beta chain). Its specificity is unknown. Before the COVID-19 pandemic, during about 2010-2018, CD4+ T cells were taken from unexposed donors. The cells were cultured for less than twelve days before CD4+ T cells were isolated. Cells permitting, SARS-CoV-2 S/N and four cold-coronavirus spikes were tested on unexposed-donor CD4+ T cells. The assay was immunoSEQ multiplex PCR, and TCRdb's table has in-frame clones only and misses some. The sample has about 20,000 clones; about 70% are singletons. This specimen comes from a study of CD4 T cells in relation to SARS-CoV-2 and coronaviruses. On the study more broadly: After roughly ten days of antigen culture, PBMC TCR beta CDR3s were sequenced.

Study-level findings and limits: In around 60% of donors, memory CD4+ clonotypes crossrecognized SARS-CoV-2 and at least one common cold coronavirus spike.

The CDR3 is 15 residues long. The germline V gene encodes CDR1 SGDLS and CDR2 YYNGEE. The ends were cut back, 4 bases at V and 8 bases at J, with 18 bases in the middle. The sequencing sample was made of CD4+ T cells from PBMCs, cultured in vitro. This receptor was obtained from a human donor in good health. This chain links TRBV9 with TRBJ1-4, with D tentatively TRBD1 (5 bases). This chain's CDR3 is CASSSRVSGDEKLFF. For the CDR3, the DNA is TGTGCCAGCAGCTCCAGGGTTTCGGGAGACGAAAAACTGTTTTTT.